This TCR beta chain was retrieved from a study of blood T cell repertoires in COVID-19 (TCRdb year 2020). About the study as a whole: The collaborator samples originated in the United States, Italy and Spain and spanned the acute and convalescent phases of COVID-19. Samples were obtained from the ongoing ImmuneRACE study (first 160 participants) and from approximately 1,200 subjects provided by 6 global collaborators. The material from the prospective study consisted of cDNA or gDNA derived from T cells, B-cell-depleted T cells, or PBMCs. HLA class I and class II types, where available, came from metadata supplied by the sample provider rather than from assay-based typing. Sample metadata almost always included a de-identified subject ID, COVID-19 status, age in years and sex. Deeply sampled blood TCRbeta repertoires from subjects exposed to, actively infected with, or recovered from COVID-19 were included in the dataset. A freely available public database, intended as a resource for researchers studying the immune response to SARS-CoV-2, is where the repertoires were released.

TCRbeta CDR3 regions were amplified from genomic DNA using the immunoSEQ Assay, a bias-controlled multiplex PCR. In the original analysis: The number of nucleated cells in each sample was estimated by amplification of reference gene primers within the assay. To quantify the absolute abundance of each unique TCRbeta CDR3 rearrangement, sequence reads were collapsed and filtered. Productive Simpson clonality was computed per sample as the square root of Simpson's diversity index over productive rearrangements. As stored in TCRdb, this immuneACCESS dataset retains in-frame rearrangements with V and J assigned. A fraction of the clones does not appear; measured against another copy, unresolved V genes explain less than half of the discrepancy, and the remainder lacks a known reason. That table furnishes V, J and clone size, whereas the DNA furnished D and trimming. For this sample there are around 27,000 clones; about 94% appear just once. Roughly 3.7% of the sample rests with the top ten.

On this clone: Its antigen is currently not known. Base qualities are not at hand, and no much larger clone is one base apart.

Deletion took 3 bases off V and 3 bases off J, with a span of 11 bases between the germline ends. The CDR3 goes from the cysteine to the phenylalanine over 15 residues. Left in the record is the CDR3 DNA by itself, 45 bases read in frame from the first base. Based on the germline V gene (reference sequence), the CDR1 and CDR2 sequences are SEHNR and FQNEAQ. The study at large found these results: Clinical and demographic metadata were provided uncurated, with the amount varying by source and participant.

Whole blood was collected in K2EDTA tubes by collaborating institutions according to the institutions' own protocols. For TCRbeta analysis, collaborator samples were shipped as frozen whole blood, as isolated PBMCs, or as DNA extracted from either sample type. The sample comprised peripheral blood. This TCR was sampled from a human donor with active COVID-19. The donor label of this sample is uncertain. The sequence links TRBV7-9 to TRBJ2-2; TRBD2 is possibly the D segment (5 matching bases). The sequence in DNA is TGTGCCAGCAGCTTTACTAGTCTAGACACCGGGGAGCTGTTTTTT. Translation gives CASSFTSLDTGELFF.